The following is a T cell receptor (beta chain) sequence with its context. The antigen is unknown. Germline-derived CDR1 and CDR2 are SGHRS and YFSETQ. Losses at the gene ends were 0 bases for V and 4 bases for J; bases not matched to a gene: 3. The CDR3 has 14 residues. This record belongs to a study of T cell responses to AZD1222 COVID-19 vaccine. Regarding the study as a whole: Mapped onto spike, vaccine-associated CD4 TCRs spanned it and were dominant at 160-218 and 743-854. Spike-specific TCR breadth and depth rose after two AZD1222 doses. Just five or six AZD1222 recipients were seropositive at baseline. Close to half of spike-specific TCRs reportedly recognize unmutated variant regions.

Data came from immunoSEQ multiplex PCR; TCRdb stores just in-frame clones and leaves some out. The sample holds 150,000 or so clones, over 80% seen once. The TCR comes from an adult who received the AZD1222 COVID-19 vaccine. Sequences were derived from peripheral blood, sampled 28 days after the second AZD1222 dose. The chain joins TRBV5-1 to TRBJ1-2; TRBD1 aligns across 7 bases. The DNA of the CDR3 is TGCGCCAGCAGCTTGGAACAGGGGATCTATGGCTACACCTTC. Protein: CASSLEQGIYGYTF. Full variable domain (rest looked up from reference TRBV5-1 and TRBJ1-2): KAGVTQTPRYLIKTRGQQVTLSCSPISGHRSVSWYQQTPGQGLQFLFEYFSETQRNKGNFPGRFSGRQFSNSRSEMNVSTLELGDSALYLCASSLEQGIYGYTFGSGTRLTVV.